Presented here are 8 T cell receptor beta chains from one specimen sequenced in a study of blood T cell repertoires in COVID-19. Clones were read by immunoSEQ multiplex PCR, and TCRdb kept only the in-frame ones, dropping some. This table has around 150,000 clones, more than 60% appearing once. The sample consisted of peripheral blood. The receptors were gathered from a man aged 55 to 70 with acute or convalescent COVID-19.

This clone was detected only a few times. This rearrangement joins TRBV7-7 to TRBJ1-1; D perhaps matches TRBD1 (6 bases). This CDR3 comprises 14 residues. The V end was cut by 2 bases, the J end by 1 base, with 8 bases between. Germline CDR1 reads SSHAT; CDR2 reads FNYEAQ (reference sequence). For the CDR3, the DNA is TGTGCCAGCAGCTTAAGGACAGAGAACACTGAAGCTTTCTTT. Protein product: CASSLRTENTEAFF. The full variable domain, with the rest looked up from reference TRBV7-7 and TRBJ1-1, is GAGVSQSPRYKVTKRGQDVTLRCDPISSHATLYWYQQALGQGPEFLTYFNYEAQPDKSGLPSDRFSAERPEGSISTLTIQRTEQRDSAMYRCASSLRTENTEAFFGQGTRLTVV.

V gene TRBV29-1 combines with J gene TRBJ2-5, with TRBD1 matching over 10 bases. The CDR3 extends over 16 amino acids. Germline trimming cut 3 bases from V and 1 base from J; bases unmatched to any gene: 8. The germline CDR1 and CDR2 sequences are SQVTM and ANQGSEA. The DNA of the CDR3 is TGCAGCGTTGAGGGACAGGGGATGGGGGTCCAAGAGACCCAGTACTTC. It codes for CSVEGQGMGVQETQYF.

V and J are TRBV10-3 and TRBJ1-3; 8 positions agree with TRBD1. Germline V CDR1 and CDR2: ENHRY, SYGVKD. This CDR3 has 15 residues. The junction had 4 bases not matched to a gene; V was cut back by 6 bases and J by 0 bases. The CDR3 bases are TGTGCCATCAGCGGGACAGGTCGCTCTGGAAACACCATATATTTT. It translates to CAISGTGRSGNTIYF.

The chain is built from TRBV19 and TRBJ1-1; tentatively, D is TRBD1 (6 bases). Germline V gives CDR1 LNHDA, CDR2 SQIVND (reference sequence). This CDR3 region has 13 residues. V shed 9 bases and J shed 0 bases, with 11 bases lying between them. The DNA for the CDR3 is TGTGCCAGCAGTGACAGGTTGAACACTGAAGCTTTCTTT. Its protein product is CASSDRLNTEAFF.

V gene TRBV6-6 combines with J gene TRBJ1-4, with D possibly being TRBD1 (5 bases). Per the germline V gene, CDR1 is MNHNY and CDR2 is SVGAGI (reference sequence). CDR3 size: 13 residues. V dropped 6 bases and J dropped 5 bases, with 10 bases sitting between them. The CDR3 region has the DNA TGTGCCAGCAGACCCGGGGGAAATGAAAAACTGTTTTTT. This encodes CASRPGGNEKLFF.

The CDR3 region is CASSISWAYTDTQYF. Written as DNA, the CDR3 is TGTGCCAGTAGTATATCATGGGCCTACACAGATACGCAGTATTTT. This chain uses TRBV19 with TRBJ2-3; no reliable D call. This CDR3 has 15 amino acids. V gave up 2 bases and J gave up 2 bases, with 11 bases separating them. Germline values: CDR1 LNHDA, CDR2 SQIVND (reference sequence).

The chain couples TRBV19 to TRBJ1-1; D is perhaps TRBD1 (5 bases). Germline-derived CDR1 and CDR2 are LNHDA and SQIVND (reference sequence). Between the trimmed V and J ends, which lost 5 bases and 5 bases, there was a span of 15 bases. The CDR3 has 14 amino acids. This CDR3 is CASSAKSGGTEAFF. The CDR3 nucleotides read TGTGCCAGTAGTGCAAAATCGGGGGGAACTGAAGCTTTCTTT.

The V and J genes are TRBV6-5 and TRBJ1-5; TRBD1 aligns across 8 bases. In germline, CDR1 is MNHEY, CDR2 SVGAGI. Trimming cost V 4 bases and J 0 bases; bases outside gene matches: 5. The length of the CDR3 is 16 residues. CDR3 coding DNA: TGTGCCAGCAGTTCCGGACAGGGCGATAGCAATCAGCCCCAGCATTTT. It specifies CASSSGQGDSNQPQHF.